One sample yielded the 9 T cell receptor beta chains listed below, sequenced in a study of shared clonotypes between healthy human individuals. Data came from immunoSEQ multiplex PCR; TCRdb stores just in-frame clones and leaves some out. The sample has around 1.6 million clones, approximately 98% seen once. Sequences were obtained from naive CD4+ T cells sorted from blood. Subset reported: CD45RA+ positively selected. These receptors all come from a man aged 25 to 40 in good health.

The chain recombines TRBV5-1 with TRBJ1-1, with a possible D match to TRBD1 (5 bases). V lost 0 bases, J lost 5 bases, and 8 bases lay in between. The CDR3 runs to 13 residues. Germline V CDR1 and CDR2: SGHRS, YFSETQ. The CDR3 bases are TGCGCCAGCAGCTTGGGACAGAGAACTGAAGCTTTCTTT. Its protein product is CASSLGQRTEAFF.

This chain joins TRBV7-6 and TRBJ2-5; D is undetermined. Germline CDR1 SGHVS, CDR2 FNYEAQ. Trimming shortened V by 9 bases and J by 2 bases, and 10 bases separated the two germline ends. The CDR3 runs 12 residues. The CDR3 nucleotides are TGTGCCAGTCGCGGCTTACAAGAGACCCAGTACTTC. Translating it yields CASRGLQETQYF.

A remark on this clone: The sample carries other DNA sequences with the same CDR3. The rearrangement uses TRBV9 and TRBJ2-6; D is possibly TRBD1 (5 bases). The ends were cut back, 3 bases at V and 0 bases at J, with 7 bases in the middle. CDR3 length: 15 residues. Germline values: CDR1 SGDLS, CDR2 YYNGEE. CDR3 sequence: CASSATGSGANVLTF. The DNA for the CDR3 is TGTGCCAGCAGCGCTACAGGCTCTGGGGCCAACGTCCTGACTTTC.

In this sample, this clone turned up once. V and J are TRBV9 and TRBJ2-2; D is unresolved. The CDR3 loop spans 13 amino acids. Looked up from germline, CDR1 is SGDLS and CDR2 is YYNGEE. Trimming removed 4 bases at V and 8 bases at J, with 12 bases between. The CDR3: CASSWTNTGELFF. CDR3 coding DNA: TGTGCCAGCAGCTGGACGAATACTGGGGAGCTGTTTTTT.

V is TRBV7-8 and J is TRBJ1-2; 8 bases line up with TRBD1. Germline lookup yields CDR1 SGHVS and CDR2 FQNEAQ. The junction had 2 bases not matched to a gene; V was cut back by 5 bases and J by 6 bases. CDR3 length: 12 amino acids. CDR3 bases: TGTGCCAGCAGCGGACAGGGAGATGGCTACACCTTC. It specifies CASSGQGDGYTF.

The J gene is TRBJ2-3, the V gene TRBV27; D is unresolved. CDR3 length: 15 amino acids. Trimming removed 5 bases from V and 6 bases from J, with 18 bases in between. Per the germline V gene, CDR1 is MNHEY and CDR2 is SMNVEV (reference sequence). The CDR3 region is CASSPVHLNGDTQYF. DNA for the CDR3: TGTGCCAGCAGTCCCGTACACCTCAACGGGGATACGCAGTATTTT.

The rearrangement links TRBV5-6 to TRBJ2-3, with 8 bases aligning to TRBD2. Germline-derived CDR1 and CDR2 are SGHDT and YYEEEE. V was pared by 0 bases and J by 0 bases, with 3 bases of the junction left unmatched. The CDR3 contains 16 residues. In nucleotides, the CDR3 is TGTGCCAGCAGCTTGGTGGGCGGGGGGAGCACAGATACGCAGTATTTT. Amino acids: CASSLVGGGSTDTQYF.

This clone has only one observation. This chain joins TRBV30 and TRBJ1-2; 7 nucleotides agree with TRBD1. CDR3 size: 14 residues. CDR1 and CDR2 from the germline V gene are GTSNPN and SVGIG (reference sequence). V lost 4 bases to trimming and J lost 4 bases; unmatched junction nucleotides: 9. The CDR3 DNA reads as TGTGCCTGGATAGCGACAGGGAGGCCCTATGGCTACACCTTC. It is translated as CAWIATGRPYGYTF.

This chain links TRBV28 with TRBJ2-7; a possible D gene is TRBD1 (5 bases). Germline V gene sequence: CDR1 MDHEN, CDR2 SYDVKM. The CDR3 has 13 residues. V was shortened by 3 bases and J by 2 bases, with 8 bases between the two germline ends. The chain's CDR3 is CASSFQGTYEQYF. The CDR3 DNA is TGTGCCAGCAGTTTCCAGGGTACCTACGAGCAGTACTTC. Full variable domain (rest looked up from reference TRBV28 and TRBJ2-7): DVKVTQSSRYLVKRTGEKVFLECVQDMDHENMFWYRQDPGLGLRLIYFSYDVKMKEKGDIPEGYSVSREKKERFSLILESASTNQTSMYLCASSFQGTYEQYFGPGTRLTVT.